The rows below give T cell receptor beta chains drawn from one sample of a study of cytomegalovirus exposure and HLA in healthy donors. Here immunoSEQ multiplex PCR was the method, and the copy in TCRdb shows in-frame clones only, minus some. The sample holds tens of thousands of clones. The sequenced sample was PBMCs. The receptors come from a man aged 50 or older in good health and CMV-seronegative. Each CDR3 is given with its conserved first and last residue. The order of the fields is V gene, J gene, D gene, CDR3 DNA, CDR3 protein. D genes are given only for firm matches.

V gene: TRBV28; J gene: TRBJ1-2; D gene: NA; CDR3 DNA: TGTGCCAGCAGCGGCGGGGAGCCCTATGGCTACACCTTC; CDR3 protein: CASSGGEPYGYTF
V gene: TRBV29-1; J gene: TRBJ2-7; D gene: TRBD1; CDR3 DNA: TGCAGCGTTGGCGGGGGACAAGGGGGACAGGGCCCCTTTAGGGCTGACGAGCAGTACTTC; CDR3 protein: CSVGGGQGGQGPFRADEQYF
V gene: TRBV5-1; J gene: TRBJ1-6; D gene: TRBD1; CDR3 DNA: TGCGCCAGCAGCTTGGTCCCGGGACAGGGGTCGGATTCACCCCTCCACTTT; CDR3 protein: CASSLVPGQGSDSPLHF
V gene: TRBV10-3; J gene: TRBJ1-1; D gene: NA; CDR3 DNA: TGTGCCATCAGTGAGGGTGAGGACACTGAAGCTTTCTTT; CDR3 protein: CAISEGEDTEAFF
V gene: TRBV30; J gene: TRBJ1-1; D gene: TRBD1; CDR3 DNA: TGTGCCTGGAGTGTATTGGGACAGGGAAAGCGGGACACTGAAGCTTTCTTT; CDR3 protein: CAWSVLGQGKRDTEAFF
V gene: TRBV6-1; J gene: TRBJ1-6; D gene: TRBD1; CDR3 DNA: TGTGCCAGCAGTGGCTTGGACAGGACAGGTTCACCCCTCCACTTT; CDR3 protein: CASSGLDRTGSPLHF
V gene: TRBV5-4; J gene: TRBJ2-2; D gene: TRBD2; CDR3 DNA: TGTGCCAGCAGCTTGGGGAGCGGGGCGGGCACCGGGGAGCTGTTTTTT; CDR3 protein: CASSLGSGAGTGELFF
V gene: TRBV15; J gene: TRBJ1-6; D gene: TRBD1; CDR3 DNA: TGTGCCACCAGCAGAGATCGTACGACAGGGCTTTCACCCCTCCACTTT; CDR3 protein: CATSRDRTTGLSPLHF
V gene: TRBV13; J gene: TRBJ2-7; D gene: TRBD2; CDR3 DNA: TGTGCCAGCAGCCAGAGGACTAGCGGGCCCTACGAGCAGTACTTC; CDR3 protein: CASSQRTSGPYEQYF
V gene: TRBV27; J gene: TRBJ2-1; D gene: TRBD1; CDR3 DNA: TGTGCCAGCGCTCCCGGGGACAGCTCCTACAATGAGCAGTTCTTC; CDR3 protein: CASAPGDSSYNEQFF
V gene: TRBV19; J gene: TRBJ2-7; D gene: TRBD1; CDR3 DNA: TGTGCCAGTAGTATAGGGACAGGGAGATTGTACGAGCAGTACTTC; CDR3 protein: CASSIGTGRLYEQYF
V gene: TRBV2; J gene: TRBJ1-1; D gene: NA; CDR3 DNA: TGTGCCAGCAGTGAAGCGGGAGACACTGAAGCTTTCTTT; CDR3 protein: CASSEAGDTEAFF